Included here is one TCR beta chain sequence, with context. Its target is unknown. The treatment is: roughly 18 received Ad26.COV2.S at low or high dose, single or two shots; five or six received placebo; per-sample allocation not given. All samples were drawn on day 63, counting from the first vaccine or placebo injection. Sequencing was performed with immunoSEQ multiplex PCR; in TCRdb, only in-frame clones are kept and a portion is missing. This table has just over 350,000 clones, about 85% appearing once. The source of the sample is a study of Ad26.COV2.S vaccination and SARS-CoV-2 variants. Study results and limitations: Breadth of non-spike TCRs did not differ between vaccinees and placebo recipients.

The source material was peripheral blood, sampled in a trial of Ad26.COV2.S vaccine versus placebo. This receptor was identified in a person between 18 and 60 years old who received the Ad26.COV2.S COVID-19 vaccine or a placebo.

The CDR3: CASSQRSPRQWVHEQYF. In nucleotides, the CDR3 is TGTGCCAGCAGCCAAAGAAGCCCTCGACAATGGGTCCACGAGCAGTACTTC. The rearrangement uses TRBV14 and TRBJ2-7; D is ambiguous. Per germline, CDR1 SGHDN and CDR2 FVKESK. The CDR3 length is 17 residues. The V end lost 2 bases, the J end lost 5 bases, and 22 bases lay between the germline ends. The full variable domain, completed using reference TRBV14 and TRBJ2-7, is EAGVTQFPSHSVIEKGQTVTLRCDPISGHDNLYWYRRVMGKEIKFLLHFVKESKQDESGMPNNRFLAERTGGTYSTLKVQPAELEDSGVYFCASSQRSPRQWVHEQYFGPGTRLTVT.